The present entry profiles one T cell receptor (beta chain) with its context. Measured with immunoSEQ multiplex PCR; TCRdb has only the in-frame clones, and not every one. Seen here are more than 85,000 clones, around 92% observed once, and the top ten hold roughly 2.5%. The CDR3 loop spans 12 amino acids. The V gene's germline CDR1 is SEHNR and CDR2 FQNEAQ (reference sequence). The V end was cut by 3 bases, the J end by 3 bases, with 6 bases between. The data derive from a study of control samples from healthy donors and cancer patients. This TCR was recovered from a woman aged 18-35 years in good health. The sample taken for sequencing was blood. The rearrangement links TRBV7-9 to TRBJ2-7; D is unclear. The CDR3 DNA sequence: TGTGCCAGCAGCTTGGGCAGCTACGAGCAGTACTTC. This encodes CASSLGSYEQYF.